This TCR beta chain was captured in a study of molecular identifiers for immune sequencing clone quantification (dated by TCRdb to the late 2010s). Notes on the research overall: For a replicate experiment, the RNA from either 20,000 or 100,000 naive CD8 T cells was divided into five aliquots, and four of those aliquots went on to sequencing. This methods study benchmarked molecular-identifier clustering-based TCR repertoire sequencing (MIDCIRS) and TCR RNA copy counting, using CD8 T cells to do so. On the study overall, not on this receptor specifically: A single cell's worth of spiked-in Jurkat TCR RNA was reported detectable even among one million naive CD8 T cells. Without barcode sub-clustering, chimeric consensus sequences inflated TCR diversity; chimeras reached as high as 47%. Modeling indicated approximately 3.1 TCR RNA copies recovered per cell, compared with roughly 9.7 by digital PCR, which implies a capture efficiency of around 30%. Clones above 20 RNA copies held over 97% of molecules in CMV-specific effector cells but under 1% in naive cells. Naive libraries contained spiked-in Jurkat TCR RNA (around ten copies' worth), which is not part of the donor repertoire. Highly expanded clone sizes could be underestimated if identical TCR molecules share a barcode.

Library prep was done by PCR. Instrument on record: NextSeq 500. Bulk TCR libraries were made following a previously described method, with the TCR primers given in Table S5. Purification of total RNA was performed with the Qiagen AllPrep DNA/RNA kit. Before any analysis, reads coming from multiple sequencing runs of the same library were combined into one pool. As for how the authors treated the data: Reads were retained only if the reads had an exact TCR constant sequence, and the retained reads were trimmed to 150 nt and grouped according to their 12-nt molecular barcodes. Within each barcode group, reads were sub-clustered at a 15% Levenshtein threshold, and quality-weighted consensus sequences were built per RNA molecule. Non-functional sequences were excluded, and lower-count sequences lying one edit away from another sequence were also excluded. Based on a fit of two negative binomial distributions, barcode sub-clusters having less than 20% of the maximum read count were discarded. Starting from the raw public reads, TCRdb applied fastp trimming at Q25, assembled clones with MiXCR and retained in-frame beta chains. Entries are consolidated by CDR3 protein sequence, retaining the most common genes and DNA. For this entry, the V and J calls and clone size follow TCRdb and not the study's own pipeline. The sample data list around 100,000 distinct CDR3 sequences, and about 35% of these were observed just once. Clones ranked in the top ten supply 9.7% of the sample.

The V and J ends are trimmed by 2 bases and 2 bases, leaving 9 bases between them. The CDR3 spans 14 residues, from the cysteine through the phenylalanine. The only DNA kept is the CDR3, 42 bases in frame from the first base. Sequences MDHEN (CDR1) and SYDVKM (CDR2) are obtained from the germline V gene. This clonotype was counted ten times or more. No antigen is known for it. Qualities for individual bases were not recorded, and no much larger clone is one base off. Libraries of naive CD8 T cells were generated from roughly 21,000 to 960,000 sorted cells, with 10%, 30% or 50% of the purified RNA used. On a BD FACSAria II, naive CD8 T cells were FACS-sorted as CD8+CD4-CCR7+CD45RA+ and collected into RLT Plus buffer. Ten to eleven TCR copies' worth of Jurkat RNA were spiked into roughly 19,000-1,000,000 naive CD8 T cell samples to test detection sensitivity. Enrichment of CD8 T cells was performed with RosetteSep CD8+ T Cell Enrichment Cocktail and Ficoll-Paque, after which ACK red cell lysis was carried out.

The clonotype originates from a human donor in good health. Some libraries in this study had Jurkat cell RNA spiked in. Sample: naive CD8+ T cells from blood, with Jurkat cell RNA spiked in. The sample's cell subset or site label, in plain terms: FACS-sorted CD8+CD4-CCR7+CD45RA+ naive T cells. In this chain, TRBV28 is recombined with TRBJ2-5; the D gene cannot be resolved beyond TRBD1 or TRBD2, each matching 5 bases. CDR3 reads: CASSLGGGQETQYF. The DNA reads TGTGCCAGCAGTTTAGGGGGTGGGCAAGAGACCCAGTACTTC.